The source of this T cell receptor beta chain is a study of cytomegalovirus exposure and HLA in healthy donors. Regarding the study as a whole: When analyzed later, the rates of TCR association showed variation by HLA locus, with DRB1 the most and HLA-C the fewest. Cytomegalovirus association was assigned to about 150 TCR beta chains. A previous analysis found most TCR beta V segments productive roughly 87% or roughly 30% of the time.

Germline V gene lookup returns CDR1 MGHDK and CDR2 SYGVNS. V lost 1 base, J lost 15 bases, and 7 bases stayed unmatched. The length of the CDR3 is 13 residues. Both 60 Vbeta primers and 13 Jbeta primers went into the PCR. TCRdb keeps only in-frame clones here, not all; method: immunoSEQ multiplex PCR. This table holds over 150,000 clones, approximately 74% found once. About this clone itself: Its antigen is currently unknown.

The rearrangement joins TRBV25-1 to TRBJ2-1; 9 bases line up with TRBD1. This TCR came from a man younger than 40 in good health and CMV-seronegative. Sequencing used PBMCs. The CDR3, as DNA: TGTGCCAGCAGTGAATCGCTACAGGGGGCCCGGTTCTTC. Amino acids: CASSESLQGARFF.